This T cell receptor (beta chain) was captured by sequencing in a study of OX40 agonist ivuxolimab in advanced cancers. Germline V gene lookup returns CDR1 SGHDT and CDR2 YYEEEE. The CDR3 has 12 residues. The V and J ends lost 0 bases and 8 bases respectively, with 8 bases between them. This table comes from immunoSEQ multiplex PCR, and its TCRdb copy is limited to in-frame clones, with some not included. The profile covers about 15,000 clones, with about 81% appearing a single time and approximately 40% taken by the ten largest. Here the sequenced sample was CD4+ or CD8+ T cells sorted from blood, taken in a trial of the OX40 agonist ivuxolimab. V is TRBV5-6 and J is TRBJ1-1; D uncertain. This TCR was sampled from an adult with an advanced solid tumor such as melanoma, head and neck, liver or kidney cancer. The CDR3 DNA reads TGTGCCAGCAGCTTGGGGGTTACGGAAGCTTTCTTT. Amino acids: CASSLGVTEAFF.